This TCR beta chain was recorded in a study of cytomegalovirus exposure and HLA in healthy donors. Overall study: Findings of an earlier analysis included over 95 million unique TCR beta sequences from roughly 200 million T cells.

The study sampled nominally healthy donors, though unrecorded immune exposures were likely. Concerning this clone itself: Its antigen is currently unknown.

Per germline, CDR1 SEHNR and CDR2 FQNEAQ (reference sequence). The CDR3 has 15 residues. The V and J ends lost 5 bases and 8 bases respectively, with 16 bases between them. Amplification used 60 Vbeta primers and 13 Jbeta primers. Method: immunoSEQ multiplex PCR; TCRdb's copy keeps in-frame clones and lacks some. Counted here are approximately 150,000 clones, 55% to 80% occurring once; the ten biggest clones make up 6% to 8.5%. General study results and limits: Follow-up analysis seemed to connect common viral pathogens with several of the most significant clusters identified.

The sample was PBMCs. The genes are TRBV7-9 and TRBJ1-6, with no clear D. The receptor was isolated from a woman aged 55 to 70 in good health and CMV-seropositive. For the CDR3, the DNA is TGTGCCAGCAGCCCTTCGGCCTATAGCTATTCACCCCTCCACTTT. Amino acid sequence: CASSPSAYSYSPLHF.